This entry lists 6 T cell receptor beta chains sequenced from one sample in a study of beta chain features in type 1 diabetes. The entirety of the isolated RNA underwent reverse transcription, so expressed TCRB transcripts were sequenced. Sequenced by immunoSEQ multiplex PCR; TCRdb stores in-frame clones only, minus some. The sample contains about 270,000 clones, roughly an eighth of which appear only once. Overall study findings and caveats: Shortening of TCRB CDR3s, moderate but significant, appeared in all four CD4+ subsets of Type 1 diabetes patients.

These receptors have no known antigen. The sequencing sample was made of naive CD4+ T cells from blood. The receptors here all came from a man aged 30 to 45 with type 1 diabetes.

Only a few counts were recorded for this clone. V and J are TRBV2 and TRBJ1-1; TRBD1 matches 7 bases. J was trimmed by 0 bases and V by 5 bases; bases with no gene match: 6. From germline, CDR1 is SNHLY and CDR2 FYNNEI. CDR3 length: 15 amino acids. The CDR3 nucleotides are TGTGCCAGCAGTCTAGAGGGACAGTTGAACACTGAAGCTTTCTTT. This gives the protein CASSLEGQLNTEAFF.

The chain links TRBV23-1 to TRBJ1-2, with D possibly matching TRBD1 (5 bases). TRBV23-1 belongs to the ORF category, with a function that is uncertain. The V end lost 4 bases, the J end lost 1 base, and 10 bases lay between the germline ends. CDR3 length: 14 residues. CDR3 sequence reads: CASSRQGYNYGYTF. In nucleotides, the CDR3 is TGCGCCAGCAGTCGGCAGGGTTATAACTATGGCTACACCTTC.

Notes on this clone: This sample also contains other DNA sequences that code for the same CDR3. This chain links TRBV29-1 with TRBJ2-7; D ambiguous. The germline CDR1 and CDR2 sequences are SQVTM and ANQGSEA. V was trimmed by 4 bases and J by 2 bases, leaving 6 bases between them. This CDR3 contains 11 residues. CDR3 residues: CSVGQTYEQYF. Written as DNA, the CDR3 is TGCAGCGTTGGTCAGACCTACGAGCAGTACTTC.

V usage is TRBV18 and J usage is TRBJ2-7; D unresolved. CDR3 size: 13 residues. Deletions cut 0 bases from V and 3 bases from J, with 6 bases between. Germline V gene lookup returns CDR1 KGHSH and CDR2 LQKENI. CDR3: CASSPPSVYEQYF. CDR3 DNA sequence: TGTGCCAGCTCACCACCATCAGTCTACGAGCAGTACTTC.

The chain couples TRBV28 to TRBJ2-7, with D possibly TRBD1 on 6 matching bases. Trimming took 6 bases from V and 0 from J, leaving 9 bases between them. The CDR3 sequence is 13 residues long. Germline CDR1 MDHEN, CDR2 SYDVKM. CDR3 sequence reads: CASRGTSSYEQYF. Written as DNA, the CDR3 is TGTGCCAGCAGAGGGACAAGCTCCTACGAGCAGTACTTC.

This clone was picked up a small number of times. The chain employs TRBV7-9 and TRBJ1-3; no clear D. The CDR3 spans 12 residues. Looked up from germline, CDR1 is SEHNR and CDR2 is FQNEAQ (reference sequence). Trimming cost V 8 bases and J 0 bases, with 5 bases left between them. Here the CDR3 reads CASHSSGNTIYF. In nucleotides, the CDR3 is TGTGCCAGCCACAGCTCTGGAAACACCATATATTTT.